The 10 T cell receptor beta chains in this list originate from one sample, sequenced in a study of vaccination effects on CD4 cells after COVID-19. Their target antigens are unknown. Cells that had been cultured for less than 13 days were the source of isolated CD4+ T cells. Data came from immunoSEQ multiplex PCR; TCRdb stores just in-frame clones and leaves some out. The table lists 50,000 to 75,000 clones, approximately 80% of them singletons. This material consisted of CD4+ T cells from PBMCs cultured without peptide, taken before COVID-19 vaccination. Receptor source: a human donor who received a COVID-19 vaccine.

This sequence joins TRBV5-1 and TRBJ1-4, with D unresolved. The CDR3 contains 14 residues. The ends were cut back, 1 base at V and 7 bases at J, with 11 bases in the middle. Germline V CDR1 and CDR2: SGHRS, YFSETQ. The CDR3 reads CASSLKTNGEKLFF. CDR3 nucleotides: TGCGCCAGCAGCTTGAAGACGAACGGTGAAAAACTGTTTTTT. The complete variable domain, with remaining parts taken from reference TRBV5-1 and TRBJ1-4, reads KAGVTQTPRYLIKTRGQQVTLSCSPISGHRSVSWYQQTPGQGLQFLFEYFSETQRNKGNFPGRFSGRQFSNSRSEMNVSTLELGDSALYLCASSLKTNGEKLFFGSGTQLSVL.

V usage is TRBV28 and J usage is TRBJ1-6; possible D gene TRBD1, 5 bases. This CDR3 comprises 16 residues. The ends were cut back, 3 bases at V and 4 bases at J, with 13 bases in the middle. CDR1 MDHEN and CDR2 SYDVKM come from the germline V gene. The CDR3 protein is CASSLGQGTYNSPLHF. CDR3 coding DNA: TGTGCCAGCAGTTTGGGTCAGGGAACATATAATTCACCCCTCCACTTT.

The chain combines TRBV12-3 or TRBV12-4 with TRBJ2-7; tentatively, D is TRBD2 (7 bases). This CDR3 contains 13 residues. The V and J ends lost 3 bases and 6 bases respectively, with 12 bases between them. CDR3 residues: CASSLGGGSEQYV. CDR3 nucleotide sequence: TGTGCCAGCAGTTTGGGCGGGGGCTCCGAGCAGTACGTC.

This chain uses TRBV28 with TRBJ2-7; 7 nucleotides agree with TRBD2. Germline lookup yields CDR1 MDHEN and CDR2 SYDVKM. Losses at the gene ends were 4 bases for V and 7 bases for J; bases not matched to a gene: 7. The CDR3 contains 13 residues. In nucleotides, the CDR3 is TGTGCCAGCAGTTGGGTAAGGGAGGGGGAGCAGTACGTC. This translates into CASSWVREGEQYV.

The V and J genes are TRBV5-8 and TRBJ2-3, with 8 bases fitting TRBD1. This CDR3 has 16 residues. V lost 7 bases, J lost 6 bases, and 16 bases stayed unmatched. The germline V gene has CDR1 SGHTS and CDR2 YDEGEE. The CDR3 DNA reads as TGTGCCAGCCCATCCGTCCCAGGGGGCGACCCGGATACGCAGTATTTT. Translated: CASPSVPGGDPDTQYF. Drawing the rest from reference TRBV5-8 and TRBJ2-3, the complete variable domain is EAGVTQSPTHLIKTRGQQATLRCSPISGHTSVYWYQQALGLGLQFLLWYDEGEERNRGNFPPRFSGRQFPNYSSELNVNALELEDSALYLCASPSVPGGDPDTQYFGPGTRLTVL.

The chain recombines TRBV9 with TRBJ2-5, with 11 bases identical to TRBD2. V trimming: 0 bases; J trimming: 1 base; junction bases outside the gene matches: 11. The CDR3 covers 19 residues. Germline V gives CDR1 SGDLS, CDR2 YYNGEE. The CDR3 coding sequence is TGTGCCAGCAGCGTAGGACTAGCGGGGAGTCGGACCTTCCAAGAGACCCAGTACTTC. Translation: CASSVGLAGSRTFQETQYF.

V usage is TRBV7-9 and J usage is TRBJ2-7; tentatively, D is TRBD2 (5 bases). The ends were cut back, 4 bases at V and 9 bases at J, with 16 bases in the middle. The CDR3 has 13 residues. Germline V gene data show CDR1 as SEHNR and CDR2 as FQNEAQ (reference sequence). The CDR3 bases are TGTGCCAGCAGCTCGACGGGTACTGGAGGGCAGTACGTC. Protein: CASSSTGTGGQYV.

This clone was seen a few times. V is TRBV10-1 and J is TRBJ2-3; D might be TRBD1 (5 bases). The V gene's germline CDR1 is WNHNN and CDR2 SYGVQD (reference sequence). The CDR3 consists of 14 residues. V was trimmed by 5 bases and J by 2 bases, leaving 11 bases between them. CDR3 sequence reads: CASSPDRNTDTQYF. In nucleotides, the CDR3 is TGCGCCAGCAGTCCTGACAGAAACACAGATACGCAGTATTTT.

The chain couples TRBV5-4 to TRBJ1-3; D not certain. The CDR3 runs 14 residues. The germline V and J ends were trimmed by 9 bases and 2 bases, with 15 bases remaining between them. Per the germline V gene, CDR1 is SGHNT and CDR2 is YYREEE (reference sequence). The CDR3 DNA sequence: TGTGCCACCTCGACCCGGGTGGCTGGAAACACCATATATTTT. It translates to CATSTRVAGNTIYF.

This sequence joins TRBV6-2 or TRBV6-3 and TRBJ1-1, with unresolved D. The CDR3 runs to 14 residues. V was clipped by 2 bases and J by 1 base, with 8 bases between them. From germline, CDR1 is MNHEY and CDR2 SVGEGT. The CDR3 here is CASSYEVENTEAFF. The CDR3 coding sequence is TGTGCCAGCAGTTACGAAGTAGAGAACACTGAAGCTTTCTTT.